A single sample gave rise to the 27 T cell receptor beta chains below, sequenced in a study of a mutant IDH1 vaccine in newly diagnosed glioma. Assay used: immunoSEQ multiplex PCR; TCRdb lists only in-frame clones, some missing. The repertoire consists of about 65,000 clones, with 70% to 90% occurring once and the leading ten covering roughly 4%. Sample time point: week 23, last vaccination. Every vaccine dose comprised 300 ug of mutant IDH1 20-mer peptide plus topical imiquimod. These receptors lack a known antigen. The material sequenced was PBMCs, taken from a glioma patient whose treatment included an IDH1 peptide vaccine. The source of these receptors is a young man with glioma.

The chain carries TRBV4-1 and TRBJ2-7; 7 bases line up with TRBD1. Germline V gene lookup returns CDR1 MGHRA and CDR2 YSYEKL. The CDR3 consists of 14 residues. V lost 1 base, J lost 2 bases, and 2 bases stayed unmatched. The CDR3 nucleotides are TGCGCCAGCAGCCAAGTACAGGGGACCTACGAGCAGTACTTC. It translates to CASSQVQGTYEQYF.

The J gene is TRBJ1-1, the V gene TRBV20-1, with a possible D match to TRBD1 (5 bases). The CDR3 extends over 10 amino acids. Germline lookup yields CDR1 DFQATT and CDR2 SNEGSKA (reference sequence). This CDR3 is CSPGTTEAFF. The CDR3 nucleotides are TGCAGCCCCGGGACCACTGAAGCTTTCTTT.

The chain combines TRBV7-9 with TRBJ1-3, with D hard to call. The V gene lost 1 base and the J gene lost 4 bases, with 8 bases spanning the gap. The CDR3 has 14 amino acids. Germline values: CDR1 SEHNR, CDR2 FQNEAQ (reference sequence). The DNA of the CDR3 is TGTGCCAGCAGCTTAGAGGCTCGGGGAAACACCATATATTTT. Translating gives CASSLEARGNTIYF.

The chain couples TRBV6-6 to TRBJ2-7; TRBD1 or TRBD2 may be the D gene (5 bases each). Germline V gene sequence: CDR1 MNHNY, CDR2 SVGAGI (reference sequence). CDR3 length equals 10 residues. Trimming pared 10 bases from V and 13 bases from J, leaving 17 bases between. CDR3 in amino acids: CATGRDRDYF. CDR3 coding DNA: TGTGCCACCGGACGGGACCGTGATTACTTC.

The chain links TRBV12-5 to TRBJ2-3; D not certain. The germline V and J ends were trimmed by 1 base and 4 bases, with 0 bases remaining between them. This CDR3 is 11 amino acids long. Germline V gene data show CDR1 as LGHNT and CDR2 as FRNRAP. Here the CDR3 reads CASGLADTQYF. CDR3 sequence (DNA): TGTGCTAGTGGTTTGGCAGATACGCAGTATTTT. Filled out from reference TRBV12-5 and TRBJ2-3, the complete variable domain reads DARVTQTPRHKVTEMGQEVTMRCQPILGHNTVFWYRQTMMQGLELLAYFRNRAPLDDSGMPKDRFSAEMPDATLATLKIQPSEPRDSAVYFCASGLADTQYFGPGTRLTVL.

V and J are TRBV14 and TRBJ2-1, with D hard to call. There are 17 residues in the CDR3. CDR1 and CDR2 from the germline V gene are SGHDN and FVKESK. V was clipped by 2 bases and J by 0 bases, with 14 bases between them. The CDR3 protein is CASSQFRRLSSYNEQFF. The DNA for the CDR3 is TGTGCCAGCAGCCAATTCCGCAGGCTAAGCTCCTACAATGAGCAGTTCTTC.

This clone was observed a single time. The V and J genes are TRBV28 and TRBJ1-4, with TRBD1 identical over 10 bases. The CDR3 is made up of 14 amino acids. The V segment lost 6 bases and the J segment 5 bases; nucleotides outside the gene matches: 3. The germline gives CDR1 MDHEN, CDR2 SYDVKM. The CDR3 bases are TGTGCCAGCAGCTCGGACAGGGGGAATGAAAAACTGTTTTTT. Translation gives CASSSDRGNEKLFF.

The CDR3 reads CASSPPRETGVAEAFF. In nucleotides, the CDR3 is TGTGCCAGTAGTCCCCCCCGCGAGACAGGGGTGGCTGAAGCTTTCTTT. This chain uses TRBV19 with TRBJ1-1; 8 bases align to TRBD1. CDR3 length: 16 amino acids. CDR1 and CDR2 (germline): LNHDA, SQIVND (reference sequence). V was pared by 5 bases and J by 6 bases, with 14 bases of the junction left unmatched.

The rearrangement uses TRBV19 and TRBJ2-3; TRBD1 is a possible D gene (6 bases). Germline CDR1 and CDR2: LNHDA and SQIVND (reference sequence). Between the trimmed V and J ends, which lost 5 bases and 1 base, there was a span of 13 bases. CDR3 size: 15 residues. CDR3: CASSHRDTGTDTQYF. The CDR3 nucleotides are TGTGCCAGTAGTCACCGGGACACGGGCACAGATACGCAGTATTTT.

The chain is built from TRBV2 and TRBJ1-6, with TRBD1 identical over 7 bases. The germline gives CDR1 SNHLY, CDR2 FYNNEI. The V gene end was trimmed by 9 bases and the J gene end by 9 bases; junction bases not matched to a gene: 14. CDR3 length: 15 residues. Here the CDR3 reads CARRQGRLETSPLHF. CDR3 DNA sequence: TGTGCCAGACGACAGGGCCGCTTGGAAACTTCACCCCTCCACTTT.

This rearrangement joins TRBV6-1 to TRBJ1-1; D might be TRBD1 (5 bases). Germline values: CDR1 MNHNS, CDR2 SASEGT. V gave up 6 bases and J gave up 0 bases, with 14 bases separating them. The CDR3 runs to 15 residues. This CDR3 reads CASRSSGTVNTEAFF. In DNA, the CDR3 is TGTGCCAGCAGGTCCTCCGGGACGGTGAACACTGAAGCTTTCTTT.

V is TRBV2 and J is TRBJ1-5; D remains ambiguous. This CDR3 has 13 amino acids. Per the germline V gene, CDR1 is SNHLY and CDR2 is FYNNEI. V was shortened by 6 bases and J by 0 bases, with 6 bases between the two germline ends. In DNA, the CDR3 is TGTGCCAGCAGCACAAATAGCAATCAGCCCCAGCATTTT. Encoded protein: CASSTNSNQPQHF. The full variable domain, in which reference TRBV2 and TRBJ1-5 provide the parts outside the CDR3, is EPEVTQTPSHQVTQMGQEVILRCVPISNHLYFYWYRQILGQKVEFLVSFYNNEISEKSEIFDDQFSVERPDGSNFTLKIRSTKLEDSAMYFCASSTNSNQPQHFGDGTRLSIL.

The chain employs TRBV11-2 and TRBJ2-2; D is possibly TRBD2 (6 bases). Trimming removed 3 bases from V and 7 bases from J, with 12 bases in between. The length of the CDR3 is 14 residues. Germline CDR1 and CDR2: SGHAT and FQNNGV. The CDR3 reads CASSFREVGGELFF. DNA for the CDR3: TGTGCCAGCAGCTTTAGGGAGGTGGGCGGGGAGCTGTTTTTT.

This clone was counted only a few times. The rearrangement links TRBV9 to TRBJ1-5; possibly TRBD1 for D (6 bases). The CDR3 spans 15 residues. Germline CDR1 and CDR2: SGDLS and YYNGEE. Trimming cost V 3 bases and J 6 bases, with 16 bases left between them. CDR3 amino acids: CASSEGGQGGQPQHF. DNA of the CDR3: TGTGCCAGCAGCGAGGGGGGGCAGGGCGGTCAGCCCCAGCATTTT.

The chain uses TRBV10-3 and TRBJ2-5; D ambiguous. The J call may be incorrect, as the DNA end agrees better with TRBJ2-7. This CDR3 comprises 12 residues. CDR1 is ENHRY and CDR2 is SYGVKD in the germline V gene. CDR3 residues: CAISDGAYEQYF. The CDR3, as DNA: TGTGCCATCAGTGACGGCGCCTACGAGCAGTACTTC.

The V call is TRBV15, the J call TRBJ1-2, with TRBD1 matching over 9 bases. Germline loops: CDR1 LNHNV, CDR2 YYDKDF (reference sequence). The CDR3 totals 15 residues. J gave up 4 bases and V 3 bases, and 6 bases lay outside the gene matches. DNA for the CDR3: TGTGCCACCAGCAGTCCGGGGGACAGGGCCTATGGCTACACCTTC. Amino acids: CATSSPGDRAYGYTF.

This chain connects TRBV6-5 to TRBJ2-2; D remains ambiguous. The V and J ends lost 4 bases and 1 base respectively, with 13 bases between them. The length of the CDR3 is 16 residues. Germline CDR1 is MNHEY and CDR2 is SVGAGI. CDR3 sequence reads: CASSSHFVGNTGELFF. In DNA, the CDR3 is TGTGCCAGCAGTTCACACTTCGTCGGGAACACCGGGGAGCTGTTTTTT.

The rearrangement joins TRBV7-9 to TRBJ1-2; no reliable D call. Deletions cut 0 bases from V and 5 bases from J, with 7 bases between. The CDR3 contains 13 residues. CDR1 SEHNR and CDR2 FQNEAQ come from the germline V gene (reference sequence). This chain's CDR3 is CASSLAGLYGYTF. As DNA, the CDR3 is TGTGCCAGCAGCTTAGCTGGGTTGTATGGCTACACCTTC.

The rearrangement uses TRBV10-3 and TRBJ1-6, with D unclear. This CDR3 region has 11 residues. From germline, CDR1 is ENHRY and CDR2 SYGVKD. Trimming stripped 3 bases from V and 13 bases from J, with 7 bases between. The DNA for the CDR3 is TGTGCCATCAGTGATCCGTACCCCCTCCACTTT. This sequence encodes CAISDPYPLHF.

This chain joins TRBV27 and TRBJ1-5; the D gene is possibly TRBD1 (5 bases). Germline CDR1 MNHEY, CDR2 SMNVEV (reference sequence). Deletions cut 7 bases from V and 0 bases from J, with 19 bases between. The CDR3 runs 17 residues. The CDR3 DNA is TGTGCCAGCAAGTTGAAGGGGTGGGTCGATAGCAATCAGCCCCAGCATTTT. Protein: CASKLKGWVDSNQPQHF.

CDR3 protein: CASRKGGPPPWQYF. The CDR3 nucleotides read TGTGCCAGCAGAAAGGGGGGCCCCCCCCCATGGCAGTACTTC. The chain uses TRBV28 and TRBJ2-7; either TRBD1 or TRBD2 may fit D (6 bases each). CDR1 is MDHEN and CDR2 is SYDVKM in the germline V gene. V was trimmed by 6 bases and J by 9 bases, leaving 21 bases between them. This CDR3 comprises 14 residues.

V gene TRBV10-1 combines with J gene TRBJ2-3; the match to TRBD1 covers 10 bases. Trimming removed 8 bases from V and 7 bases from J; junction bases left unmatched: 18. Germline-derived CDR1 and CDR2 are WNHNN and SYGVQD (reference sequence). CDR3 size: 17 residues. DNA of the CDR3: TGCGCCAGCCCGGGGGGGGACAGGGGTTTATTTATCTATACGCAGTATTTT. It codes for CASPGGDRGLFIYTQYF.

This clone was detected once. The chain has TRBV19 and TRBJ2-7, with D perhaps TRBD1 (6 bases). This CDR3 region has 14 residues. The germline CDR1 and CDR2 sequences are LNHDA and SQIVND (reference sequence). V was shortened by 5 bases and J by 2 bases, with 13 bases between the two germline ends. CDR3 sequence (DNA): TGTGCCAGTAGTGGCGCGACAGGTCCCTACGAGCAGTACTTC. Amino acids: CASSGATGPYEQYF.

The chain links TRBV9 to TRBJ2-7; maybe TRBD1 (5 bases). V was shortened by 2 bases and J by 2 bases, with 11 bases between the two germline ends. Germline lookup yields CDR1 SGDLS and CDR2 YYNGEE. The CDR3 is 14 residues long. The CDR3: CASSVEGAAYEQYF. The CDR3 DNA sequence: TGTGCCAGCAGCGTCGAAGGGGCTGCCTACGAGCAGTACTTC.

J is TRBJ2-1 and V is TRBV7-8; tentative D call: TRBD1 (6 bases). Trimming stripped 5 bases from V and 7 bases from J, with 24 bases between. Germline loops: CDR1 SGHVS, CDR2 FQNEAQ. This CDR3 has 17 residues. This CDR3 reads CASSEKYRVLGRNEQFF. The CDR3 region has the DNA TGTGCCAGCAGCGAGAAATACAGGGTTCTTGGTCGGAATGAGCAGTTCTTC.

The CDR3 here is CASSFAQVYEQYF. In nucleotides, the CDR3 is TGTGCCAGCAGCTTTGCACAGGTCTACGAGCAGTACTTC. The chain is built from TRBV5-5 and TRBJ2-7; possible D gene TRBD1, 5 bases. CDR3 length equals 13 residues. Looked up from germline, CDR1 is SGHKS and CDR2 is YYEKEE (reference sequence). Between the trimmed V and J ends, which lost 2 bases and 3 bases, there was a span of 9 bases.

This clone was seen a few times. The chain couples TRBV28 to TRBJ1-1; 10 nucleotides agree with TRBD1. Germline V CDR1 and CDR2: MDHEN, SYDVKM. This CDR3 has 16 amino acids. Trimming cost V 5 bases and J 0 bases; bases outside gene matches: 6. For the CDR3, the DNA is TGTGCCAGCAGTGGCCGGACAGGGGGTCTGAACACTGAAGCTTTCTTT. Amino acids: CASSGRTGGLNTEAFF.